These 21 T cell receptor beta chains were sequenced from one sample in a study of beta chain features in type 1 diabetes. Study results and caveats: For Type 1 diabetes patients, all four CD4+ subsets carried TCRB CDR3s that were moderately but significantly shorter.

The antigens of these receptors remain unknown. The entirety of the isolated RNA underwent reverse transcription, so expressed TCRB transcripts were sequenced. TCRdb's copy holds only in-frame clones and misses some; the assay was immunoSEQ multiplex PCR. The sample holds hundreds of thousands of clones, approximately 12% seen once. Sequencing input: naive CD4+ T cells from blood. All receptors come from a woman younger than 35 with type 1 diabetes.

The chain carries TRBV7-9 and TRBJ2-1, with TRBD2 matching over 12 bases. Germline V lookup: CDR1 SEHNR, CDR2 FQNEAQ (reference sequence). This CDR3 spans 16 amino acids. V gave up 2 bases and J gave up 12 bases; unmatched junction bases: 11. The CDR3 loop is CASSLPLGLAGGRQFF. The CDR3 nucleotides are TGTGCCAGCAGCTTACCCCTCGGGCTAGCGGGAGGGCGGCAGTTCTTC.

This clone was counted between two and nine times. The V gene is TRBV14, the J gene TRBJ2-1, with 11 bases fitting TRBD2. This CDR3 region has 16 residues. With 4 bases clipped from V and 8 bases from J, the junction kept 10 bases outside the gene matches. From germline, CDR1 is SGHDN and CDR2 FVKESK. The chain's CDR3 is CASSPGRASGRYEQFF. The CDR3 region has the DNA TGTGCCAGCAGCCCAGGGAGAGCTAGCGGGAGGTATGAGCAGTTCTTC.

Only a few counts were recorded for this clone. The chain joins TRBV18 to TRBJ2-2; tentatively, D is TRBD2 (6 bases). Germline assignment: CDR1 KGHSH and CDR2 LQKENI. The CDR3 runs to 17 residues. The V and J ends lost 2 bases and 4 bases respectively, with 17 bases between them. In nucleotides, the CDR3 is TGTGCCAGCTCACCATACGAGGAGGGGCCTTCCACCGGGGAGCTGTTTTTT. It is translated as CASSPYEEGPSTGELFF.

In this sample, this clone turned up a few times. The sample has other DNA sequences that encode this CDR3 too. This sequence joins TRBV2 and TRBJ2-7; 7 bases are a match to TRBD1. There are 12 residues in the CDR3. Germline V lookup: CDR1 SNHLY, CDR2 FYNNEI. V was clipped by 8 bases and J by 4 bases; unmatched bases: 5. The CDR3 protein is CASSRQGYEQYF. For the CDR3, the DNA is TGTGCCAGCTCCCGACAGGGATACGAGCAGTACTTC.

V gene TRBV19 combines with J gene TRBJ2-3; D might be TRBD2 (6 bases). This CDR3 has 14 amino acids. CDR1 is LNHDA, CDR2 SQIVND, per germline (reference sequence). The V end was cut by 8 bases, the J end by 1 base, with 13 bases between. CDR3 nucleotide sequence: TGTGCCAGTTGTGGCGCTAGCGGCACAGATACGCAGTATTTT. It yields the protein CASCGASGTDTQYF. The whole variable domain, remainder taken from reference TRBV19 and TRBJ2-3, is DGGITQSPKYLFRKEGQNVTLSCEQNLNHDAMYWYRQDPGQGLRLIYYSQIVNDFQKGDIAEGYSVSREKKESFPLTVTSAQKNPTAFYLCASCGASGTDTQYFGPGTRLTVL.

The J gene is TRBJ2-1, the V gene TRBV19, with D perhaps matching TRBD1 (6 bases). Trimming stripped 4 bases from V and 5 bases from J, with 18 bases between. CDR3 length equals 16 residues. Germline V gene data show CDR1 as LNHDA and CDR2 as SQIVND (reference sequence). This CDR3 reads CASSTPPGRDNNEQFF. CDR3 DNA: TGTGCCAGTAGTACCCCCCCGGGACGGGACAACAATGAGCAGTTCTTC.

The V call is TRBV19, the J call TRBJ2-7; 13 bases line up with TRBD2. Losses at the gene ends were 4 bases for V and 1 base for J; bases not matched to a gene: 10. Germline loops: CDR1 LNHDA, CDR2 SQIVND (reference sequence). The CDR3 has 18 residues. The CDR3 is CASSTGLAGDLGSYEQYF. The CDR3 bases are TGTGCCAGTAGTACCGGACTAGCGGGAGATCTCGGTTCCTACGAGCAGTACTTC. The full variable domain, rest sourced from reference TRBV19 and TRBJ2-7, is DGGITQSPKYLFRKEGQNVTLSCEQNLNHDAMYWYRQDPGQGLRLIYYSQIVNDFQKGDIAEGYSVSREKKESFPLTVTSAQKNPTAFYLCASSTGLAGDLGSYEQYFGPGTRLTVT.

This clone has a handful of counts. The chain is built from TRBV7-2 and TRBJ2-5, with 10 nucleotides matching TRBD2. The CDR3 loop spans 14 amino acids. V dropped 5 bases and J dropped 3; count of bases not matched to a gene: 3. Germline CDR1 and CDR2: SGHTA and FQGNSA. The CDR3 loop is CASSPLAGEETQYF. The CDR3 nucleotides are TGTGCCAGCAGCCCTCTAGCGGGGGAAGAGACCCAGTACTTC.

The genes are TRBV14 and TRBJ2-7; TRBD1 is a possible D gene (5 bases). The CDR3 has 15 amino acids. CDR1 is SGHDN, CDR2 FVKESK, per germline. The V end lost 3 bases, the J end lost 0 bases, and 12 bases lay between the germline ends. CDR3: CASSQLHRSSYEQYF. The DNA for the CDR3 is TGTGCCAGCAGCCAGCTGCACAGGAGCTCCTACGAGCAGTACTTC.

This clone was detected only a few times. This rearrangement joins TRBV5-4 to TRBJ2-2, with a possible D match to TRBD1 (5 bases). The length of the CDR3 is 16 residues. In germline, CDR1 is SGHNT, CDR2 YYREEE (reference sequence). V lost 5 bases, J lost 1 base, and 15 bases lay in between. CDR3 sequence: CASRTGRTKNTGELFF. In DNA, the CDR3 is TGTGCCAGCAGAACAGGACGGACCAAGAACACCGGGGAGCTGTTTTTT.

This clone came up a few times. The chain combines TRBV19 with TRBJ2-1; D is possibly TRBD2 (5 bases). The CDR3 spans 17 residues. V lost 1 base, J lost 7 bases, and 20 bases lay in between. CDR1 is LNHDA and CDR2 is SQIVND in the germline V gene (reference sequence). The CDR3 region is CASSIGLGLAMGNEQFF. The CDR3 nucleotides read TGTGCCAGTAGTATAGGCTTGGGCCTAGCTATGGGGAATGAGCAGTTCTTC.

This chain uses TRBV29-1 with TRBJ2-7, with D tentatively TRBD2 (6 bases). The V end lost 7 bases, the J end lost 6 bases, and 25 bases lay between the germline ends. This CDR3 comprises 15 residues. Germline V gene sequence: CDR1 SQVTM, CDR2 ANQGSEA. This CDR3 reads CSAREVNSYSGEQYF. Here the CDR3 DNA reads TGCAGCGCTAGGGAGGTTAATTCCTACTCTGGCGAGCAGTACTTC.

The sample holds a few counts of this clone. The chain recombines TRBV15 with TRBJ2-7; D remains ambiguous. Germline values: CDR1 LNHNV, CDR2 YYDKDF (reference sequence). The CDR3 has 13 residues. The ends were cut back, 1 base at V and 3 bases at J, with 7 bases in the middle. In nucleotides, the CDR3 is TGTGCCACCAGCAGAGGCGGATTCTACGAGCAGTACTTC. Protein: CATSRGGFYEQYF.

J is TRBJ2-5 and V is TRBV9, with 9 bases matching TRBD1. The CDR3 is 16 residues long. Trimming removed 4 bases from V and 4 bases from J; junction bases left unmatched: 11. The germline CDR1 and CDR2 sequences are SGDLS and YYNGEE. The CDR3 protein is CASSRSWDRERETQYF. DNA of the CDR3: TGTGCCAGCAGCAGATCGTGGGACAGGGAGAGAGAGACCCAGTACTTC.

Worth noting for this clone: Other DNA sequences in the sample encode the same CDR3. The V gene is TRBV28, the J gene TRBJ2-7, with no clear D. The CDR3 totals 12 residues. Germline lookup yields CDR1 MDHEN and CDR2 SYDVKM. V lost 2 bases, J lost 2 bases, and 4 bases lay in between. This CDR3 is CASSLQTYEQYF. The CDR3 DNA follows: TGTGCCAGCAGTTTACAGACCTACGAGCAGTACTTC. The full variable domain, with the rest looked up from reference TRBV28 and TRBJ2-7, is DVKVTQSSRYLVKRTGEKVFLECVQDMDHENMFWYRQDPGLGLRLIYFSYDVKMKEKGDIPEGYSVSREKKERFSLILESASTNQTSMYLCASSLQTYEQYFGPGTRLTVT.

The rearrangement joins TRBV27 to TRBJ2-1, with no clear D. V was clipped by 7 bases and J by 8 bases, with 21 bases between them. This CDR3 region has 15 residues. Germline CDR1 and CDR2: MNHEY and SMNVEV (reference sequence). CDR3 amino acids: CASTPYQAVIDEQFF. DNA of the CDR3: TGTGCCAGCACCCCCTACCAGGCCGTCATAGATGAGCAGTTCTTC.

This clone was counted between two and nine times. CDR3 sequence: CASTSGRGGAGGNNEQFF. CDR3 nucleotide sequence: TGTGCCAGCACCTCCGGACGAGGAGGCGCGGGGGGGAACAATGAGCAGTTCTTC. The chain recombines TRBV27 with TRBJ2-1; TRBD2 matches 9 bases. CDR1 and CDR2 (germline): MNHEY, SMNVEV (reference sequence). This CDR3 has 18 residues. J was trimmed by 5 bases and V by 7 bases; bases with no gene match: 18.

This clone was seen more than once but under ten times. The chain carries TRBV7-2 and TRBJ2-7; D is possibly TRBD1 (5 bases). The CDR3 totals 14 residues. V gave up 1 base and J gave up 7 bases, with 14 bases separating them. Looked up from germline, CDR1 is SGHTA and CDR2 is FQGNSA. In DNA, the CDR3 is TGTGCCAGCAGCTTAGAGCAGGGCATCGGGGAGCAGTACTTC. This sequence encodes CASSLEQGIGEQYF.

This clone has more than one count but fewer than ten. The chain is built from TRBV19 and TRBJ1-6; perhaps TRBD1 as D (5 bases). Germline values: CDR1 LNHDA, CDR2 SQIVND (reference sequence). With 5 bases removed from V and 8 bases from J, the gap between germline ends came to 10 bases. This CDR3 is built from 13 residues. This chain's CDR3 is CASSHKGDSPLHF. The CDR3 DNA reads as TGTGCCAGTAGTCACAAAGGGGATTCACCCCTCCACTTT.

This clone was detected a few times. The chain employs TRBV9 and TRBJ2-3, with D perhaps TRBD1 (5 bases). This CDR3 has 15 residues. CDR1 SGDLS and CDR2 YYNGEE come from the germline V gene. V was cut by 0 bases and J by 1 base, with 9 bases left in between. CDR3 amino acids: CASSVEVGRTDTQYF. In nucleotides, the CDR3 is TGTGCCAGCAGCGTAGAGGTGGGGCGCACAGATACGCAGTATTTT.

V is TRBV4-1 and J is TRBJ2-4, with 7 bases lining up with TRBD2. The CDR3 totals 13 residues. The ends lost 8 bases at V and 9 bases at J; junction bases unmatched: 10. Looked up from germline, CDR1 is MGHRA and CDR2 is YSYEKL. CDR3 loop: CASREAGNGIQYF. DNA for the CDR3: TGCGCCAGCCGAGAAGCGGGGAACGGCATTCAGTACTTC.